This entry features one TCR beta chain sequence. Its antigen remains unknown. Method: immunoSEQ multiplex PCR; TCRdb's copy keeps in-frame clones and lacks some. This table holds approximately 120,000 clones, roughly 91% found once. The sample originates from a study of T cell responses to AZD1222 COVID-19 vaccine. The CDR3 is made up of 15 amino acids. CDR1 and CDR2 from the germline V gene are MNHEY and SVGAGI. The V and J ends lost 7 bases and 6 bases respectively, with 16 bases between them. Study observations and caveats: Baseline serostatus was positive in only a handful of AZD1222 recipients. Dominant at 160-218 and 743-854, vaccine-associated CD4 TCRs also spanned spike. Most donors were white British, females outnumbered males, and clonal diversity was possibly underestimated. An increase in Spike-specific TCR breadth and depth was observed after two AZD1222 doses.

This clonotype was obtained from an adult in good health. Sequenced here: peripheral blood, sampled on day 0 of MenACWY control vaccination. V is TRBV6-5 and J is TRBJ1-6, with D unclear. CDR3 amino acids: CASKLRATANSPLHF. The CDR3 nucleotides read TGTGCCAGCAAGTTGCGGGCCACGGCTAATTCACCCCTCCACTTT.